The 21 T cell receptor beta chains in this list originate from one sample, sequenced in a study of T cells in Graves' hyperthyroidism and ophthalmopathy. Using RNA transcripts as the source, TCR beta CDR3 regions were amplified. The TCR CDR3 first-round RT-PCR relied on the HTBI primer set. TCRdb re-called the multiplex PCR reads with MiXCR, one entry per CDR3 protein. The top ten hold less than 45% of the sample, which has about 290,000 distinct CDR3 sequences, roughly 20% seen once. The sequenced sample was blood. The receptors derive from a man in his forties or fifties with Graves' ophthalmopathy.

The chain links TRBV11-3 to TRBJ2-2; no clear D gene. This CDR3 region has 17 residues. CDR1 and CDR2 from the germline V gene are SGHNT and YENEEA. V lost 1 base to trimming and J lost 0 bases, with 12 bases between them. The DNA for the CDR3 is TGTGCCAGCAGCTTAGGGGCCTCATCGACGAACACCGGGGAGCTGTTTTTT. Protein product: CASSLGASSTNTGELFF.

This clonotype was seen repeatedly, ten times or more. The chain combines TRBV20-1 with TRBJ2-7, with 9 bases lining up with TRBD2. Unmatched junction bases numbered 9, after V lost 6 bases and J lost 3 bases. The CDR3 is 14 residues long. Per the germline V gene, CDR1 is DFQATT and CDR2 is SNEGSKA (reference sequence). CDR3 DNA: TGCAGTGCCGACCAAGCGGGAGGATACTACGAGCAGTACTTC. Protein: CSADQAGGYYEQYF.

The genes are TRBV6-1 and TRBJ2-2, with TRBD1 matching 9 bases. This CDR3 has 16 residues. Germline CDR1 reads MNHNS; CDR2 reads SASEGT. With V trimmed by 5 bases and J by 3 bases, 7 bases remained unmatched. CDR3 in DNA: TGTGCCAGCAGTCAAGGGACAGGGTTTTACACCGGGGAGCTGTTTTTT. Amino acids: CASSQGTGFYTGELFF.

This chain links TRBV9 with TRBJ1-6; a weak D match, TRBD1 (5 bases). In germline, CDR1 is SGDLS, CDR2 YYNGEE. The V end lost 4 bases, the J end lost 7 bases, and 18 bases lay between the germline ends. The CDR3 extends over 16 amino acids. CDR3 nucleotides: TGTGCCAGCAGCATCCATCCAGGGACGGGGAATTCACCCCTCCACTTT. It codes for CASSIHPGTGNSPLHF.

About this clonotype: One end of the junction fails to match germline, which may point to a read error. V usage is TRBV18 and J usage is TRBJ2-4; 10 bases match TRBD1. The CDR3 sequence is 17 residues long. CDR1 KGHSH and CDR2 LQKENI come from the germline V gene. CDR3 protein: CASSADRGQGFKDIQYF. In DNA, the CDR3 is TGTGCCAGCTCGGCAGACAGGGGGCAGGGATTCAAAGACATTCAGTACTTC.

This clonotype is a singleton in its sample. The chain recombines TRBV6-1 with TRBJ2-1, with 11 positions matching TRBD2. The CDR3 loop spans 14 amino acids. Trimming at V came to 6 bases and at J to 2 bases, leaving 0 bases not matched to a gene. Looked up from germline, CDR1 is MNHNS and CDR2 is SASEGT. This chain's CDR3 is CASRTSGTYNEQFF. CDR3 in DNA: TGTGCCAGCAGGACTAGCGGGACCTACAATGAGCAGTTCTTC.

This clonotype appeared many times. This chain connects TRBV6-1 to TRBJ1-6; D not resolved. In germline, CDR1 is MNHNS, CDR2 SASEGT. The ends were cut back, 6 bases at V and 0 bases at J, with 9 bases in the middle. This CDR3 comprises 15 residues. The CDR3 DNA reads as TGTGCCAGCAGGAGGGCAGGCTCCTATAATTCACCCCTCCACTTT. It specifies CASRRAGSYNSPLHF.

This chain connects TRBV9 to TRBJ2-2; D not certain. From germline, CDR1 is SGDLS and CDR2 YYNGEE. V lost 1 base and J 0 bases, leaving 13 bases between the germline ends. This CDR3 spans 17 amino acids. The CDR3 nucleotides read TGTGCCAGCAGCGTACCATCTCGGACGCCGAACACCGGGGAGCTGTTTTTT. As protein: CASSVPSRTPNTGELFF.

This clonotype has at least ten counts. The CDR3 DNA sequence: TGTGCCAGCAGCTTTGTGTCCGGGACCGGGGAGCTGTTTTTT. Protein sequence: CASSFVSGTGELFF. This chain connects TRBV11-3 to TRBJ2-2; D remains ambiguous. Germline values: CDR1 SGHNT, CDR2 YENEEA. V lost 3 bases and J 5 bases, leaving 10 bases between the germline ends. The CDR3 loop spans 14 amino acids.

This clonotype was found many times. The V call is TRBV28, the J call TRBJ2-1, with D unresolved. The V and J ends lost 3 bases and 5 bases respectively, with 5 bases between them. This CDR3 has 12 residues. The germline V gene has CDR1 MDHEN and CDR2 SYDVKM. The CDR3 region is CASSLRHNEQFF. The CDR3 DNA follows: TGTGCCAGCAGTTTGAGGCACAATGAGCAGTTCTTC.

The rearrangement joins TRBV4-2 to TRBJ1-4; D perhaps matches TRBD1 (6 bases). The V end was cut by 0 bases, the J end by 1 base, with 15 bases between. Germline V lookup: CDR1 LGHNA, CDR2 YNFKEQ. This CDR3 contains 18 residues. The chain's CDR3 is CASSQEVLTGQTNEKLFF. CDR3 in DNA: TGTGCCAGCAGCCAAGAAGTATTAACAGGGCAAACTAATGAAAAACTGTTTTTT.

This clonotype appeared many times. The chain carries TRBV7-9 and TRBJ2-1; 9 positions match TRBD2. The trim removed 3 bases at V and 6 bases at J, leaving 12 bases unmatched. This CDR3 is built from 17 residues. Germline values: CDR1 SEHNR, CDR2 FQNEAQ (reference sequence). CDR3 residues: CASSLASGATLGNEQFF. In nucleotides, the CDR3 is TGTGCCAGCAGCTTGGCTAGCGGGGCGACCCTGGGCAATGAGCAGTTCTTC.

This clonotype appeared many times. The rearrangement joins TRBV18 to TRBJ2-5; 7 bases map to TRBD1. The J segment lost 5 bases and the V segment lost 1 base, leaving 7 bases of the junction unmatched. This CDR3 comprises 15 residues. Germline assignment: CDR1 KGHSH and CDR2 LQKENI. The CDR3 loop reads CASSPLQGTRETQYF. The CDR3 DNA reads as TGTGCCAGCTCACCACTACAGGGGACGCGGGAGACCCAGTACTTC.

The chain recombines TRBV5-1 with TRBJ2-7, with D unclear. Germline V gene sequence: CDR1 SGHRS, CDR2 YFSETQ. CDR3 length: 15 amino acids. Deletions cut 1 base from V and 4 bases from J, with 15 bases between. In nucleotides, the CDR3 is TGCGCCAGCAGCTTGAGGCCTGACGATATTTACGAGCAGTACTTC. Translating gives CASSLRPDDIYEQYF.

This clonotype came up many times. The rearrangement joins TRBV20-1 to TRBJ2-7; 9 nucleotides match TRBD1. Per the germline V gene, CDR1 is DFQATT and CDR2 is SNEGSKA (reference sequence). Losses at the gene ends were 6 bases for V and 7 bases for J; bases not matched to a gene: 13. The CDR3 runs 14 residues. For the CDR3, the DNA is TGCAGTGCCATAAGACAGGGGGGCACAGGGGAGCAGTACTTC. Encoded protein: CSAIRQGGTGEQYF.

On this clonotype itself: The DNA is left out, because the CDR3 cannot be placed on it with certainty; the CDR3 is given as TCRdb lists it. This chain connects TRBV28 to TRBJ1-2; the table's D call, TRBD1, has no DNA check behind it. Termini included, the CDR3 measures 14 amino acids. Germline CDR1 reads MDHEN; CDR2 reads SYDVKM. Here the CDR3 reads CASSLLVGPGGYTF.

In the case of this clonotype: This may arise from a read error, as a much more abundant clone is one base away. CDR3 loop: CVSSRSTGNYGYTF. The CDR3 DNA follows: TGTGTCAGCAGCCGTTCCACAGGGAACTATGGCTACACCTTC. This sequence joins TRBV12-3 or TRBV12-4 and TRBJ1-2; tentatively, D is TRBD1 (6 bases). This CDR3 has 14 amino acids.

This clonotype has more than one count but fewer than ten. In DNA form, the CDR3 reads TGTGCCATCAGTGACCCCGGGACTAGCAGGTCCTACGAGCAGTACTTC. Protein: CAISDPGTSRSYEQYF. This chain uses TRBV10-3 with TRBJ2-7; 9 nucleotides line up with TRBD2. Germline V gene data show CDR1 as ENHRY and CDR2 as SYGVKD. The CDR3 consists of 16 residues. Losses at the gene ends were 3 bases for V and 1 base for J; bases not matched to a gene: 7.

This clonotype has a handful of counts. The gene calls are TRBV20-1 and TRBJ1-5, with a weak D call TRBD1 (5 bases). Germline CDR1 and CDR2: DFQATT and SNEGSKA (reference sequence). The CDR3 is 12 residues long. The V and J ends lost 6 bases and 1 base respectively, with 7 bases between them. CDR3 DNA sequence: TGCAGTGCCCGGGACAGCAATCAGCCCCAGCATTTT. This gives the protein CSARDSNQPQHF.

This clonotype has at least ten counts. This chain joins TRBV28 and TRBJ1-2; 7 bases align to TRBD1. Germline lookup yields CDR1 MDHEN and CDR2 SYDVKM. V shed 3 bases, J shed 6 bases, and the junction held 7 bases outside the gene matches. The CDR3 is 14 amino acids. For the CDR3, the DNA is TGTGCCAGCAGTTTTAATGACAGGGTAAATGGCTACACCTTC. It specifies CASSFNDRVNGYTF.

This clonotype was recorded at least ten times. The chain joins TRBV28 to TRBJ2-7, with TRBD2 matching over 7 bases. Germline V gene sequence: CDR1 MDHEN, CDR2 SYDVKM. This CDR3 has 15 residues. J gave up 3 bases and V 4 bases, and 9 bases lay outside the gene matches. The CDR3 DNA reads as TGTGCCAGCAGTTCTAGCGGATCAACACGCTACGAGCAGTACTTC. Protein sequence: CASSSSGSTRYEQYF.